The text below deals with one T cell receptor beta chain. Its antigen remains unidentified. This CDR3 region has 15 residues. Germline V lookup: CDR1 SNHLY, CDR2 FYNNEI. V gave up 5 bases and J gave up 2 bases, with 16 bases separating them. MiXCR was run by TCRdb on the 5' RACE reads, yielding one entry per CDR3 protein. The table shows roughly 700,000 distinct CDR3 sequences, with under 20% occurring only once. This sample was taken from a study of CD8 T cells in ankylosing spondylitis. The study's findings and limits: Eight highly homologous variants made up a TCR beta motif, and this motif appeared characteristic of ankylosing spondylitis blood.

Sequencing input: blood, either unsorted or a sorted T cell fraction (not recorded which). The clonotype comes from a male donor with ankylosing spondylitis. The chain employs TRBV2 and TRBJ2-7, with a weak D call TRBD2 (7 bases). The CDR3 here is CASSSRGAGPYEQYF. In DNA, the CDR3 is TGTGCCAGCAGTTCCCGGGGGGCGGGACCCTACGAGCAGTACTTC.